Described below is a single T cell receptor beta chain sequence and its context. Antigen specificity is unknown. Trimming cost V 1 base and J 1 base, with 14 bases left between them. The length of the CDR3 is 18 residues. Per germline, CDR1 LNHDA and CDR2 SQIVND (reference sequence). This record comes from a study of shared clonotypes between healthy human individuals. Study context: The plates for each donor numbered three CD4 naive, three CD4 memory, two CD8 naive and one CD8 memory. Study results and caveats: Rarefaction exposed incomplete sorted-subset sequencing despite large depth. Shared across a handful of donors were around 4.7% of the naive CD4 clonotypes.

Splitting of each subset's genomic DNA was done evenly across several immunoSEQ plates. TCRdb's table, derived via immunoSEQ multiplex PCR, lists solely in-frame clones and lacks some. The profile shows around 700,000 clones, more than 70% of them singletons. The rearrangement uses TRBV19 and TRBJ2-6; TRBD1 is a possible D gene (5 bases). Material for sequencing was memory CD4+ T cells sorted from blood. Subset in this sample: CD45RA-negative fraction. The clonotype comes from a woman in her twenties or thirties in good health. The CDR3 sequence: CASSIVSGLRSGANVLTF. The CDR3 region has the DNA TGTGCCAGTAGTATAGTCTCAGGGCTAAGATCTGGGGCCAACGTCCTGACTTTC.